This T cell receptor (beta chain) was retrieved from a study of CD8+ T cells in alopecia areata. Whole-study results and caveats: Among the 100 top clones, expanded CD8+ clones, like scalp clonality, were significantly decreased by tofacitinib. In patients, TCRs were shared less clearly than in mice, and HLA may possibly be involved. Clonality in lesional scalp, especially alopecia totalis/universalis, exceeded that of normal scalp.

Concerning this clone: The antigen remains undetermined. The sample contains more than one DNA sequence encoding this CDR3.

V was shortened by 4 bases and J by 2 bases, with 8 bases between the two germline ends. Germline CDR1 is SQVTM and CDR2 is ANQGSEA. CDR3 length equals 13 residues. Stated treatment: oral pan-JAK inhibitor, 5-10 mg twice daily. Peripheral blood and lesional scalp punch biopsies were taken from alopecia areata patients. Sequencing relied on a cDNA template that was reverse transcribed from extracted RNA. Generated by immunoSEQ multiplex PCR, the TCRdb table keeps only in-frame clones and is missing some. The sample shows 100,000 to 150,000 clones, approximately 52% of them seen only once. The receptor was derived from a human donor with alopecia areata. The specimen was CD8+ T cells sorted from blood, collected at week 4, from a patient treated with tofacitinib. This chain joins TRBV29-1 and TRBJ2-2; the D call may be TRBD1 or TRBD2 (5 bases each). The CDR3 nucleotides read TGCAGCGTTGTCGGGACCAACACCGGGGAGCTGTTTTTT. It translates to CSVVGTNTGELFF.